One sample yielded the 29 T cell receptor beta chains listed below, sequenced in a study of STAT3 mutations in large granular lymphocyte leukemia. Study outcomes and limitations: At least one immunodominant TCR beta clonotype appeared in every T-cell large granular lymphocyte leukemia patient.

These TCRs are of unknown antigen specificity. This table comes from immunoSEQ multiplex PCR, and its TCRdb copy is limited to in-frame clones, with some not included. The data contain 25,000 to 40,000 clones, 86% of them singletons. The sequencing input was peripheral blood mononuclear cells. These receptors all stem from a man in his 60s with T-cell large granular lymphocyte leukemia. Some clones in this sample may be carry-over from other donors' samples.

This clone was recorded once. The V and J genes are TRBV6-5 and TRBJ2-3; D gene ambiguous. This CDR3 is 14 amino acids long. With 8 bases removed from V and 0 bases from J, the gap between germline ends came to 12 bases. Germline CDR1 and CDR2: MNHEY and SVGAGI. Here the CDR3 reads CASASERSTDTQYF. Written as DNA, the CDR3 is TGTGCCAGCGCAAGCGAGCGTAGCACAGATACGCAGTATTTT.

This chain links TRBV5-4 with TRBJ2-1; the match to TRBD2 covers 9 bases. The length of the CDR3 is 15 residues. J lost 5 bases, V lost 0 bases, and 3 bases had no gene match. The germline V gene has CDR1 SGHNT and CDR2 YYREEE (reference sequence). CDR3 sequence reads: CASSLELAGHNEQFF. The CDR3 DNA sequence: TGTGCCAGCAGCTTGGAACTAGCGGGCCACAATGAGCAGTTCTTC. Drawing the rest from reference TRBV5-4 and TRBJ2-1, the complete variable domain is ETGVTQSPTHLIKTRGQQVTLRCSSQSGHNTVSWYQQALGQGPQFIFQYYREEENGRGNFPPRFSGLQFPNYSSELNVNALELDDSALYLCASSLELAGHNEQFFGPGTRLTVL.

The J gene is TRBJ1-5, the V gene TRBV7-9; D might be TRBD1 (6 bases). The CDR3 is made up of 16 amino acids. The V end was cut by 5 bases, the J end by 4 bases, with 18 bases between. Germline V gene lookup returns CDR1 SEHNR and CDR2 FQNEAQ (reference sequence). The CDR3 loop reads CASSPLGQFGNQPQHF. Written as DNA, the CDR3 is TGTGCCAGCAGCCCTCTTGGACAGTTTGGTAATCAGCCCCAGCATTTT. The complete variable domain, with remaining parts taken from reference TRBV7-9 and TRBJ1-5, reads DTGVSQNPRHKITKRGQNVTFRCDPISEHNRLYWYRQTLGQGPEFLTYFQNEAQLEKSRLLSDRFSAERPKGSFSTLEIQRTEQGDSAMYLCASSPLGQFGNQPQHFGDGTRLSIL.

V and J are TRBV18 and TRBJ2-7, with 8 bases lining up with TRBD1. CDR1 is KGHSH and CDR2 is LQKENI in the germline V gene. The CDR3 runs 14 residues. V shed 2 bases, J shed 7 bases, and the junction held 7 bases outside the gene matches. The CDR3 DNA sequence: TGTGCCAGCTCACCAGAGGCAGGGGGCGAAGAGCAGTACTTC. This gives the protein CASSPEAGGEEQYF.

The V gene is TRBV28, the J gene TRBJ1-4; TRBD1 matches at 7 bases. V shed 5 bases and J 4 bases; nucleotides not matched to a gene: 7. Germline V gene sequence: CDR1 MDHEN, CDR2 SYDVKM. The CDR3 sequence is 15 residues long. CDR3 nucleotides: TGTGCCAGCAGTCCGAACAGGGGAATTAATGAAAAACTGTTTTTT. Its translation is CASSPNRGINEKLFF.

CDR3 amino acids: CASSPRGGSYEQYF. DNA of the CDR3: TGCGCCAGCAGCCCACGTGGAGGCTCCTACGAGCAGTACTTC. The genes are TRBV5-1 and TRBJ2-7; a possible D gene is TRBD2 (5 bases). V lost 4 bases to trimming and J lost 0 bases, with 11 bases between them. The CDR3 has 14 amino acids. Germline CDR1 reads SGHRS; CDR2 reads YFSETQ.

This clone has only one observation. As DNA, the CDR3 is TGCGCCAGCAGCCGGGACAGGGACGGGAATTCACCCCTCCACTTT. Translated: CASSRDRDGNSPLHF. This sequence joins TRBV4-3 and TRBJ1-6; 9 bases map to TRBD1. Trimming took 4 bases from V and 7 from J; bases not matched to a gene: 5. The CDR3 is 15 residues long. The V gene's germline CDR1 is LGHNA and CDR2 YSLEER.

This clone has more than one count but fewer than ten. CDR3 region: CASGPGRGAPEETQYF. For the CDR3, the DNA is TGTGCTAGTGGCCCGGGTCGGGGGGCCCCCGAAGAGACCCAGTACTTC. The chain carries TRBV12-5 and TRBJ2-5; perhaps TRBD2 as D (7 bases). Trimming cost V 6 bases and J 3 bases, with 20 bases left between them. The CDR3 is 16 amino acids. Germline loops: CDR1 LGHNT, CDR2 FRNRAP.

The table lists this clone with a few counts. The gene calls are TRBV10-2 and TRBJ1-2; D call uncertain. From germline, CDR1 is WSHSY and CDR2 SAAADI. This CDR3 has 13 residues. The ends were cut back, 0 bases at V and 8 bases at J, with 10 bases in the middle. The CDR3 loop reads CASSESMGQGYTF. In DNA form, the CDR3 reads TGCGCCAGCAGTGAGTCGATGGGCCAGGGCTACACCTTC.

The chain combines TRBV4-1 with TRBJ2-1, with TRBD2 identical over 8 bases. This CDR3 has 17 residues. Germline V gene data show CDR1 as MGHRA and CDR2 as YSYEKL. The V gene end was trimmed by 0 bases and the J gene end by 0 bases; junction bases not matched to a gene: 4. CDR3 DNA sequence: TGCGCCAGCAGCCAAGATCGGACTAGCTCCTCCTACAATGAGCAGTTCTTC. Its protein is CASSQDRTSSSYNEQFF.

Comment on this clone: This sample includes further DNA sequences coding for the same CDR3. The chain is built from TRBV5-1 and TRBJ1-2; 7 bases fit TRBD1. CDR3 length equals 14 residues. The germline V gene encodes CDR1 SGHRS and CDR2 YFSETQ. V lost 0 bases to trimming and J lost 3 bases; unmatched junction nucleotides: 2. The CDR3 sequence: CASSLGGTDYGYTF. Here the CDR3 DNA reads TGCGCCAGCAGCTTGGGGGGGACAGACTATGGCTACACCTTC.

This chain's CDR3 is CSAAGTAGSPLHF. The DNA for the CDR3 is TGCAGCGCCGCCGGGACCGCGGGGTCACCCCTCCACTTT. The gene calls are TRBV29-1 and TRBJ1-6; a weak D match, TRBD1 (5 bases). The CDR3 extends over 13 amino acids. The V and J ends lost 7 bases and 10 bases respectively, with 17 bases between them. Germline V lookup: CDR1 SQVTM, CDR2 ANQGSEA.

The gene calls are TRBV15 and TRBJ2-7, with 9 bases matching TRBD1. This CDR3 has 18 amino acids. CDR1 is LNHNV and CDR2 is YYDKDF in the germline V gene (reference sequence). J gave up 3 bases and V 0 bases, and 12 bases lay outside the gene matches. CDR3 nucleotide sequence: TGTGCCACCAGCAGAGATCGCATTTTATGGGACAGGGACTACGAGCAGTACTTC. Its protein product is CATSRDRILWDRDYEQYF.

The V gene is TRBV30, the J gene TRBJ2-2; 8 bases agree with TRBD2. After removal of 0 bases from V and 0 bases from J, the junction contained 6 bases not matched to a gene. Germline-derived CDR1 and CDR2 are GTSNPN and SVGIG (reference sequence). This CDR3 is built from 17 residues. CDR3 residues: CAWSVAGAFPNTGELFF. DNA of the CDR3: TGTGCCTGGAGTGTAGCGGGGGCCTTCCCGAACACCGGGGAGCTGTTTTTT.

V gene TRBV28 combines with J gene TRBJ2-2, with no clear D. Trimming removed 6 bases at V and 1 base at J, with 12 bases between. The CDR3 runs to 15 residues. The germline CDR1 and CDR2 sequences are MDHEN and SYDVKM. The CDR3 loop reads CASRTDPGNTGELFF. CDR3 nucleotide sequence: TGTGCCAGCAGAACAGATCCGGGGAACACCGGGGAGCTGTTTTTT.

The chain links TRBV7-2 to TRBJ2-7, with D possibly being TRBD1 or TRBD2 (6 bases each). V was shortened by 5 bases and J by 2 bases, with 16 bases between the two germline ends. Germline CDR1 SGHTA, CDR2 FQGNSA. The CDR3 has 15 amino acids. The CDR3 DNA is TGTGCCAGCAGCAGCCGTGGAGGGGGAGCCTACGAGCAGTACTTC. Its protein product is CASSSRGGGAYEQYF.

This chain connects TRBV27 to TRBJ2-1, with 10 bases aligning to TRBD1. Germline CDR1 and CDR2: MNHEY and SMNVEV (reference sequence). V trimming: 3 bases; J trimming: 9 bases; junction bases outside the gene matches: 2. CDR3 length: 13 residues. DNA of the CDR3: TGTGCCAGCAGTTTGCGGGACAGGGGTGAGCAGTTCTTC. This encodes CASSLRDRGEQFF.

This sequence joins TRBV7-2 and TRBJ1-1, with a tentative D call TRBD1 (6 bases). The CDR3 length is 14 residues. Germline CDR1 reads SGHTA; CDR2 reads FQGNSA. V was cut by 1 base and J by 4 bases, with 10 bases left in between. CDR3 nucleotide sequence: TGTGCCAGCAGCTTAGGGGCCAGGGGCACTGAAGCTTTCTTT. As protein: CASSLGARGTEAFF.

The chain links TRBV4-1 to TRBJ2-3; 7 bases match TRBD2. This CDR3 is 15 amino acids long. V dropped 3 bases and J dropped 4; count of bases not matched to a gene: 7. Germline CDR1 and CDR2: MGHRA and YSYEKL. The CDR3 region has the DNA TGCGCCAGCAGCCATGGCGGGAGTCCCCCAGATACGCAGTATTTT. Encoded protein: CASSHGGSPPDTQYF.

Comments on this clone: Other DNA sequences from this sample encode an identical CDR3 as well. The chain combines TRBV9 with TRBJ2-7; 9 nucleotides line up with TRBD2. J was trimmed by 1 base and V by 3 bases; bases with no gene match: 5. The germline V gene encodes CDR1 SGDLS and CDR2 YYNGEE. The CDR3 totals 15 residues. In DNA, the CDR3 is TGTGCCAGCAGCGCCGCGACTAGCGGATCCTACGAGCAGTACTTC. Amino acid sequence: CASSAATSGSYEQYF.

Written as DNA, the CDR3 is TGTGCCAGCAGCTTAGTTGGCAGGGGGGGGGCTAGCAATCAGCCCCAGCATTTT. It codes for CASSLVGRGGASNQPQHF. V and J are TRBV7-2 and TRBJ1-5; 7 bases agree with TRBD1. Unmatched junction bases numbered 9, after V lost 1 base and J lost 0 bases. The CDR3 contains 18 residues. Germline CDR1 and CDR2: SGHTA and FQGNSA.

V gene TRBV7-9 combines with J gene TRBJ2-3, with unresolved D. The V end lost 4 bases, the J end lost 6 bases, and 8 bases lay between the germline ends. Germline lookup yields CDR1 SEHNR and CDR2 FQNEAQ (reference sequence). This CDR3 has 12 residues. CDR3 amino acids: CASSSPPDTQYF. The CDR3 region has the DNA TGTGCCAGCAGCTCCCCCCCGGATACGCAGTATTTT.

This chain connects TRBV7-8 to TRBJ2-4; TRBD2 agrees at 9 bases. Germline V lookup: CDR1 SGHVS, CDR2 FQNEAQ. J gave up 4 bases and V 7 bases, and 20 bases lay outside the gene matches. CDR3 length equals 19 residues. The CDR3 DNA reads TGTGCCAGCACCCTTACCCTAAGGGTAGCGGGAGAAGATAAAAACATTCAGTACTTC. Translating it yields CASTLTLRVAGEDKNIQYF. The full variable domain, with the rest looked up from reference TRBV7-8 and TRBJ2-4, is GAGVSQSPRYKVAKRGQDVALRCDPISGHVSLFWYQQALGQGPEFLTYFQNEAQLDKSGLPSDRFFAERPEGSVSTLKIQRTQQEDSAVYLCASTLTLRVAGEDKNIQYFGAGTRLSVL.

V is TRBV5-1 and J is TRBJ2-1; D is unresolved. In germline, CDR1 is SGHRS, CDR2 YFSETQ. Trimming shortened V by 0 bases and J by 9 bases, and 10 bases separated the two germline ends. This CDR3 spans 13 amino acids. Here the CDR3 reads CASSLGPKAEQFF. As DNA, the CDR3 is TGCGCCAGCAGCTTGGGTCCGAAGGCTGAGCAGTTCTTC.

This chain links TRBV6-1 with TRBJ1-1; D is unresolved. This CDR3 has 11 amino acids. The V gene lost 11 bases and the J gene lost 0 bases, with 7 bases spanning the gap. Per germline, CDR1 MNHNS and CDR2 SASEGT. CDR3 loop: CASRVNTEAFF. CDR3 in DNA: TGTGCCTCGCGGGTGAACACTGAAGCTTTCTTT.

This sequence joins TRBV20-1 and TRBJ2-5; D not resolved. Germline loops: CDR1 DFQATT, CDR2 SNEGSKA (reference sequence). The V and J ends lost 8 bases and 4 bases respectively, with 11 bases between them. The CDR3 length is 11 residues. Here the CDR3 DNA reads TGCAGTTCCCGACCCCTAGAGACCCAGTACTTC. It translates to CSSRPLETQYF.

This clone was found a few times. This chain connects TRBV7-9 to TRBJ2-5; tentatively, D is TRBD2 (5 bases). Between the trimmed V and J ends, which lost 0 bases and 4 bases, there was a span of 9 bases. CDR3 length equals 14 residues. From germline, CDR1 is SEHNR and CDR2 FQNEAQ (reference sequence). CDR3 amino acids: CASSLAPSGETQYF. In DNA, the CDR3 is TGTGCCAGCAGCTTAGCGCCGAGCGGAGAGACCCAGTACTTC.

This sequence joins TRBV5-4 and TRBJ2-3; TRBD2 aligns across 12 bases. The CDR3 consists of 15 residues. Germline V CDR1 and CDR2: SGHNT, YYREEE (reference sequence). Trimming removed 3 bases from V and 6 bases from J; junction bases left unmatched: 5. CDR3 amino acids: CASSWRTSGDDTQYF. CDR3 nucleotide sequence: TGTGCCAGCAGCTGGAGGACTAGCGGGGATGATACGCAGTATTTT.

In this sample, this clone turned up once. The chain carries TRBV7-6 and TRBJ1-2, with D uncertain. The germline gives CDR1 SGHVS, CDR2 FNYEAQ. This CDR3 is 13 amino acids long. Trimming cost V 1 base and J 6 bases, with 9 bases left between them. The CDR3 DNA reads TGTGCCAGCAGCTTAGGGCCCGGGGATGGCTACACCTTC. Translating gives CASSLGPGDGYTF.